This T cell receptor beta chain is drawn from a study of PD-1 blockade in classical Hodgkin lymphoma. Looking at the study overall: Intravenous delivery of nivolumab at 3 mg/kg to patients occurred every 2 weeks. The study's findings and limits: At baseline, newly diagnosed patients reportedly showed less TCR diversity than healthy donors. Exclusion was the outcome for patients who began nivolumab under 1 year after ASCT.

This clone was recorded a few times. The antigen is undetermined. Time point noted: cycle 4 day 1 (C4D1), after 6 weeks of nivolumab. Patients all relapsed after autologous stem cell transplantation, and there was variation in brentuximab vedotin exposure. This table comes from immunoSEQ multiplex PCR, and its TCRdb copy is limited to in-frame clones, with some not included. The profile shows around 92,000 clones, 83% of them singletons. Germline assignment: CDR1 SGHTA and CDR2 FQGTGA. With V trimmed by 5 bases and J by 6 bases, 6 bases remained unmatched. This CDR3 spans 13 amino acids. The sequences come from peripheral blood mononuclear cells (PBMCs), collected before the fourth cycle of nivolumab. The source is a human donor with classical Hodgkin lymphoma. This chain connects TRBV7-3 to TRBJ1-2; 7 positions match TRBD1. CDR3 loop: CASSPAGGHGYTF. In DNA, the CDR3 is TGTGCCAGCAGCCCAGCAGGGGGACATGGCTACACCTTC. The full variable domain, in which reference TRBV7-3 and TRBJ1-2 provide the parts outside the CDR3, is GAGVSQTPSNKVTEKGKYVELRCDPISGHTALYWYRQSLGQGPEFLIYFQGTGAADDSGLPNDRFFAVRPEGSVSTLKIQRTERGDSAVYLCASSPAGGHGYTFGSGTRLTVV.